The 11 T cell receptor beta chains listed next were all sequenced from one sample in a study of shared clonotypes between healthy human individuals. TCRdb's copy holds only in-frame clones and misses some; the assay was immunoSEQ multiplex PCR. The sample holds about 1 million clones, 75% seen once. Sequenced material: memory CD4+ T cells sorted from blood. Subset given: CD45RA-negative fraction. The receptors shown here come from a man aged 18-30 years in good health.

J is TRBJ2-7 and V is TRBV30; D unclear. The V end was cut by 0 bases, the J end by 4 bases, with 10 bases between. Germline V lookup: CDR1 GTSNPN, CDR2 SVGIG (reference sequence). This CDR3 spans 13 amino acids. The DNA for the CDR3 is TGTGCCTGGAGTGTTGGACCGCTATACGAGCAGTACTTC. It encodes CAWSVGPLYEQYF.

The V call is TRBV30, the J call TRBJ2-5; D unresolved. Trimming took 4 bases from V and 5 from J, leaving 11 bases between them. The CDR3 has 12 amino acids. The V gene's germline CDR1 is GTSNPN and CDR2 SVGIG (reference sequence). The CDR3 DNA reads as TGTGCCTGGAATACTGGGCGGGAGACCCAGTACTTC. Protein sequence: CAWNTGRETQYF.

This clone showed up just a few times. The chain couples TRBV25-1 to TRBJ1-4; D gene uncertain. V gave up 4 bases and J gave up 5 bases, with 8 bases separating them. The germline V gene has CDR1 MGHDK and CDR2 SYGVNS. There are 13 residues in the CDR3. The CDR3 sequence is CASSGRPNEKLFF. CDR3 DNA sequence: TGTGCCAGCAGTGGCCGGCCAAATGAAAAACTGTTTTTT.

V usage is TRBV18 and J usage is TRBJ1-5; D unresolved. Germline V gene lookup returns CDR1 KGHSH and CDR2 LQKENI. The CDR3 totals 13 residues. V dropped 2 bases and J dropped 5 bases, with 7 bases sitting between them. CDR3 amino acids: CASSPFLDQPQHF. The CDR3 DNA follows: TGTGCCAGCTCACCATTTCTAGATCAGCCCCAGCATTTT.

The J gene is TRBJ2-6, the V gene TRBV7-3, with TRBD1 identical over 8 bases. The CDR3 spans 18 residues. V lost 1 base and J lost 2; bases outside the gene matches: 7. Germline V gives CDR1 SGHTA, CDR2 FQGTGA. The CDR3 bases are TGTGCCAGCAGCTTAATCTCTCAGGGGGCGACTGGGGCCAACGTCCTGACTTTC. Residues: CASSLISQGATGANVLTF.

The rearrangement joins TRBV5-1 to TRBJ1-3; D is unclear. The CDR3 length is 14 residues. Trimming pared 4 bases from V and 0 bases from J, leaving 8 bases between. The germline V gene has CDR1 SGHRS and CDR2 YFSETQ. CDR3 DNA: TGCGCCAGCAGCCCGACGAGCTCTGGAAACACCATATATTTT. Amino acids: CASSPTSSGNTIYF.

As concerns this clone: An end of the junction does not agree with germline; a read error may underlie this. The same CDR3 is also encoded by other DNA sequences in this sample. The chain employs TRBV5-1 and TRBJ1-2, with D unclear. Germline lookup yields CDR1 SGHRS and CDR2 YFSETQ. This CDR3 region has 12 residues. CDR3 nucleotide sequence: TGCGCCAGTAGCTTGGCCGGGGAGGGCTACACCTTC. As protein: CASSLAGEGYTF.

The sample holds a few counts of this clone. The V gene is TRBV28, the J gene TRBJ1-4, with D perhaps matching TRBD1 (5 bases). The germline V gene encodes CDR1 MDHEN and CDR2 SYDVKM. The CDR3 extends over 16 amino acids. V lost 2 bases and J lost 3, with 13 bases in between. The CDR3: CASSLPTGGANEKLFF. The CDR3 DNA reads TGTGCCAGCAGTTTACCTACAGGAGGGGCTAATGAAAAACTGTTTTTT.

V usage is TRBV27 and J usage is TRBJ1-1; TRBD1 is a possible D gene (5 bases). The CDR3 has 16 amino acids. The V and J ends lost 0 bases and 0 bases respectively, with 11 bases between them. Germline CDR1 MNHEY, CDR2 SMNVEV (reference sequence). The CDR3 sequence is CASSLSMGGLNTEAFF. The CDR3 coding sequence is TGTGCCAGCAGTTTATCGATGGGGGGTCTGAACACTGAAGCTTTCTTT.

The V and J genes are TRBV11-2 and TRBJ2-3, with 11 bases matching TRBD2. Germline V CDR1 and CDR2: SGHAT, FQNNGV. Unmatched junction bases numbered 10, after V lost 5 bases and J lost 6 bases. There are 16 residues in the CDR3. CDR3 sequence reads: CASSPRTSGSGDTQYF. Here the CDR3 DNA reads TGTGCCAGCAGCCCCCGCACTAGCGGGAGTGGTGATACGCAGTATTTT.

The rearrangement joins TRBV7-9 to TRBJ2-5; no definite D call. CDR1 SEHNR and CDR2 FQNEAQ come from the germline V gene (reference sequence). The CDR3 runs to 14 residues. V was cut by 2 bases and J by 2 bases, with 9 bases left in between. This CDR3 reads CASSLLIDQETQYF. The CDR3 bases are TGTGCCAGCAGCTTACTGATAGATCAAGAGACCCAGTACTTC.